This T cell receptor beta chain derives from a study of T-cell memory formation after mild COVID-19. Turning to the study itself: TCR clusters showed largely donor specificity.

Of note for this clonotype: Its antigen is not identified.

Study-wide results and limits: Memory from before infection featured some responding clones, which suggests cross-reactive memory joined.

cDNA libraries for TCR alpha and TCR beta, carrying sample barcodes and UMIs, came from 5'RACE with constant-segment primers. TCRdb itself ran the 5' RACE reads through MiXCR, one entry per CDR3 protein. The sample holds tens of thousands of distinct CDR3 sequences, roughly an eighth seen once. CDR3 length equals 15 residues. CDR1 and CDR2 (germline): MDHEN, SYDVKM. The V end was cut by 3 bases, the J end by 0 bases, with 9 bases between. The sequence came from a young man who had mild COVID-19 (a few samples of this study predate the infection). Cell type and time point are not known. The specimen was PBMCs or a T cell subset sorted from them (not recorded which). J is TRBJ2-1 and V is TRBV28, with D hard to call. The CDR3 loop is CASSFPAYSYNEQFF. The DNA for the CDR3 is TGTGCCAGCAGTTTCCCAGCCTACTCCTACAATGAGCAGTTCTTC. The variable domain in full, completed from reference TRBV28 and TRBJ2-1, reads DVKVTQSSRYLVKRTGEKVFLECVQDMDHENMFWYRQDPGLGLRLIYFSYDVKMKEKGDIPEGYSVSREKKERFSLILESASTNQTSMYLCASSFPAYSYNEQFFGPGTRLTVL.